What follows are 11 T cell receptor beta chains derived from one specimen sequenced in a study of identical twins. TCRdb processed the 5' RACE reads anew with MiXCR; each CDR3 protein has one entry. The sample includes a few hundred thousand distinct CDR3 sequences, 6.5% to 9.5% of them seen just once. The same sample was also used in a study of yellow fever vaccine responses in identical twins.

The sequenced material came from CD8+ T cells sorted from blood. The origin of the receptors is a woman aged 18-29 years in good health.

This clonotype came up many times. V is TRBV4-1 and J is TRBJ2-2, with a weak D call TRBD2 (6 bases). CDR1 MGHRA and CDR2 YSYEKL come from the germline V gene. V shed 3 bases and J shed 6 bases, with 11 bases lying between them. The CDR3 is 14 residues long. The DNA for the CDR3 is TGCGCCAGCAGCCAGATAGGGACTCCCGGGGAGCTGTTTTTT. Its translation: CASSQIGTPGELFF.

This clonotype appeared a few times. V usage is TRBV6-5 and J usage is TRBJ1-2; D remains ambiguous. V was trimmed by 2 bases and J by 1 base, leaving 8 bases between them. This CDR3 comprises 14 residues. Germline V gives CDR1 MNHEY, CDR2 SVGAGI. The CDR3 loop reads CASSYGEFNYGYTF. CDR3 bases: TGTGCCAGCAGTTACGGGGAATTTAACTATGGCTACACCTTC.

This clonotype has ten or more counts. V is TRBV9 and J is TRBJ2-5; D perhaps matches TRBD2 (5 bases). The germline V gene has CDR1 SGDLS and CDR2 YYNGEE. This CDR3 has 15 amino acids. Trimming removed 8 bases from V and 1 base from J, with 18 bases in between. The DNA of the CDR3 is TGTGCCAGAACGAGTGACCGGGAATCCCAAGAGACCCAGTACTTC. Translation gives CARTSDRESQETQYF.

This clonotype was recorded a few times. The chain joins TRBV7-9 to TRBJ2-7, with unresolved D. V was shortened by 4 bases and J by 2 bases, with 9 bases between the two germline ends. This CDR3 has 13 amino acids. Germline V lookup: CDR1 SEHNR, CDR2 FQNEAQ (reference sequence). The CDR3 nucleotides are TGTGCCAGCAGCTACCGACAAACCTACGAGCAGTACTTC. This codes for CASSYRQTYEQYF.

This clonotype was found many times. This chain connects TRBV10-1 to TRBJ2-1, with TRBD2 as a possible D gene (5 bases). Germline V lookup: CDR1 WNHNN, CDR2 SYGVQD (reference sequence). The CDR3 is 13 residues long. The V end lost 6 bases, the J end lost 9 bases, and 15 bases lay between the germline ends. The CDR3 DNA follows: TGCGCCAGCAGAGAACTAGGAAGCGGTGAGCAGTTCTTC. This gives the protein CASRELGSGEQFF.

This clonotype was seen many times. The genes are TRBV6-1 and TRBJ2-6; no firm D call. V lost 1 base and J lost 4, with 8 bases in between. Germline CDR1 is MNHNS and CDR2 is SASEGT. This CDR3 is 15 amino acids long. CDR3 DNA: TGTGCCAGCAGTGAAGGCCTAACCGGGGCCAACGTCCTGACTTTC. Its protein is CASSEGLTGANVLTF.

This clonotype was observed many times. The chain carries TRBV29-1 and TRBJ2-7; D remains ambiguous. V was trimmed by 7 bases and J by 2 bases, leaving 12 bases between them. This CDR3 contains 12 residues. CDR1 is SQVTM and CDR2 is ANQGSEA in the germline V gene. The CDR3 nucleotides read TGCAGCGCCTGGACGGATACCTACGAGCAGTACTTC. Protein product: CSAWTDTYEQYF.

V is TRBV5-6 and J is TRBJ2-4, with TRBD1 matching over 7 bases. The ends lost 2 bases at V and 8 bases at J; junction bases unmatched: 4. Germline V CDR1 and CDR2: SGHDT, YYEEEE. This CDR3 has 13 residues. This CDR3 is CASSFGQEDIQYF. The CDR3, as DNA: TGTGCCAGCAGCTTCGGACAGGAGGACATTCAGTACTTC.

This clonotype was seen only a few times. V and J are TRBV9 and TRBJ2-1; D not certain. The CDR3 runs to 15 residues. Between the trimmed V and J ends, which lost 0 bases and 9 bases, there was a span of 16 bases. Germline loops: CDR1 SGDLS, CDR2 YYNGEE. CDR3 bases: TGTGCCAGCAGCGTAGGAACGGGCGCATCTGGTGAGCAGTTCTTC. This translates into CASSVGTGASGEQFF.

This clonotype was counted only a few times. CDR3 nucleotides: TGTGCCAGCAGTTTGACAGGGGGAAGGAGTCAGCCCCAGCATTTT. Residues: CASSLTGGRSQPQHF. The chain has TRBV27 and TRBJ1-5; 9 bases are a match to TRBD1. Germline V lookup: CDR1 MNHEY, CDR2 SMNVEV (reference sequence). Germline trimming cut 3 bases from V and 6 bases from J; bases unmatched to any gene: 6. The CDR3 runs to 15 residues.

This clonotype was seen many times. This rearrangement joins TRBV6-1 to TRBJ2-3; the D gene is possibly TRBD2 (6 bases). V was pared by 5 bases and J by 5 bases, with 20 bases between. Germline V gene data show CDR1 as MNHNS and CDR2 as SASEGT. This CDR3 region has 16 residues. The CDR3 nucleotides are TGTGCCAGCAGTCCCTTCCCGCGGGGTCAGGTAGATACGCAGTATTTT. Translating it yields CASSPFPRGQVDTQYF.